The 30 T cell receptor beta chains reported below all come from one sample, sequenced in a study of cytomegalovirus exposure and HLA in healthy donors. In the PCR, 60 Vbeta and 13 Jbeta primers were used. Clones were read by immunoSEQ multiplex PCR, and TCRdb kept only the in-frame ones, dropping some. The table has about 150,000 clones, roughly three quarters seen once. The sequenced material came from PBMCs. These receptors all come from a man aged 60 to 75 in good health and CMV-seronegative.

The rearrangement links TRBV10-3 to TRBJ2-3, with TRBD2 identical over 8 bases. V was clipped by 9 bases and J by 2 bases; unmatched bases: 7. The CDR3 is made up of 14 amino acids. Looked up from germline, CDR1 is ENHRY and CDR2 is SYGVKD. DNA of the CDR3: TGTGCCATACGGACTAGCCTATCCACAGATACGCAGTATTTT. This sequence encodes CAIRTSLSTDTQYF.

The rearrangement uses TRBV7-9 and TRBJ1-3; no definite D call. The germline V and J ends were trimmed by 2 bases and 0 bases, with 11 bases remaining between them. CDR1 and CDR2 (germline): SEHNR, FQNEAQ (reference sequence). The CDR3 totals 16 residues. The CDR3 region has the DNA TGTGCCAGCAGCTTAATAATGGAGAACTCTGGAAACACCATATATTTT. Its protein product is CASSLIMENSGNTIYF.

The gene calls are TRBV5-1 and TRBJ2-2, with TRBD1 matching 10 bases. The length of the CDR3 is 15 residues. Germline CDR1 and CDR2: SGHRS and YFSETQ. Unmatched junction bases numbered 7, after V lost 5 bases and J lost 6 bases. The CDR3 loop is CASRPMTGGSGELFF. CDR3 DNA sequence: TGCGCCAGCAGGCCAATGACAGGGGGCTCCGGGGAGCTGTTTTTT.

This clone appeared a few times. The rearrangement joins TRBV27 to TRBJ2-2; 7 bases line up with TRBD1. Germline V gives CDR1 MNHEY, CDR2 SMNVEV (reference sequence). This CDR3 region has 17 residues. V was clipped by 3 bases and J by 0 bases; unmatched bases: 7. The DNA of the CDR3 is TGTGCCAGCAGTTTCCTTACCGGGACAGCGAACACCGGGGAGCTGTTTTTT. Its translation: CASSFLTGTANTGELFF.

The chain employs TRBV9 and TRBJ2-1; the D is unclear. The CDR3 loop spans 17 amino acids. Germline lookup yields CDR1 SGDLS and CDR2 YYNGEE. V lost 0 bases and J lost 6, with 19 bases in between. CDR3 sequence (DNA): TGTGCCAGCAGCGTAGGCCCAGGCCCGTTACAGACCAATGAGCAGTTCTTC. This sequence encodes CASSVGPGPLQTNEQFF.

This clone has just one count. V gene TRBV30 combines with J gene TRBJ1-5; 8 nucleotides align to TRBD1. Germline V gene sequence: CDR1 GTSNPN, CDR2 SVGIG (reference sequence). This CDR3 region has 15 residues. V was clipped by 3 bases and J by 3 bases; unmatched bases: 7. Written as DNA, the CDR3 is TGTGCCTGGAGAACGACAGGGGTTACCAATCAGCCCCAGCATTTT. Encoded protein: CAWRTTGVTNQPQHF.

The chain uses TRBV4-1 and TRBJ2-1; 10 nucleotides line up with TRBD2. Unmatched junction bases numbered 11, after V lost 1 base and J lost 2 bases. This CDR3 is built from 19 residues. Germline V CDR1 and CDR2: MGHRA, YSYEKL. The CDR3 reads CASSQVEDLSGRPYNEQFF. CDR3 nucleotide sequence: TGCGCCAGCAGCCAAGTGGAAGATCTTAGCGGGAGGCCCTACAATGAGCAGTTCTTC.

The chain couples TRBV15 to TRBJ2-3; 10 bases fit TRBD2. Germline CDR1 is LNHNV and CDR2 is YYDKDF (reference sequence). Trimming took 1 base from V and 2 from J; bases not matched to a gene: 6. CDR3 length: 17 amino acids. CDR3 coding DNA: TGTGCCACCAGCAGAGCTCCGGGACTAGCGATCACAGATACGCAGTATTTT. Protein: CATSRAPGLAITDTQYF.

Details on this clone: The sample holds other DNA sequences that translate to the same CDR3. The rearrangement uses TRBV7-9 and TRBJ1-1, with D perhaps matching TRBD1 (6 bases). Germline V gene sequence: CDR1 SEHNR, CDR2 FQNEAQ (reference sequence). V was cut by 6 bases and J by 1 base, with 12 bases left in between. The CDR3 is made up of 14 amino acids. CDR3 coding DNA: TGTGCCAGCAGTCCCCGAGGGGGGAACACTGAAGCTTTCTTT. Amino acid sequence: CASSPRGGNTEAFF.

This clone was seen more than once but under ten times. The V and J genes are TRBV10-3 and TRBJ2-7; D might be TRBD2 (5 bases). With 6 bases removed from V and 1 base from J, the gap between germline ends came to 13 bases. Germline V lookup: CDR1 ENHRY, CDR2 SYGVKD. CDR3 length: 14 residues. The CDR3 reads CAISLTGESYEQYF. The CDR3 DNA is TGTGCCATCAGCCTTACTGGGGAGTCCTACGAGCAGTACTTC.

This clone was detected a few times. This CDR3 is CASSLTGDTGELFF. CDR3 bases: TGTGCCAGCAGTTTAACAGGGGACACCGGGGAGCTGTTTTTT. V is TRBV28 and J is TRBJ2-2, with 7 positions matching TRBD1. This CDR3 has 14 residues. In germline, CDR1 is MDHEN, CDR2 SYDVKM. V shed 2 bases and J 3 bases; nucleotides not matched to a gene: 0.

The gene calls are TRBV6-5 and TRBJ1-3; the D gene is possibly TRBD1 (5 bases). V lost 2 bases to trimming and J lost 2 bases, with 10 bases between them. The CDR3 consists of 15 residues. Germline loops: CDR1 MNHEY, CDR2 SVGAGI. CDR3 in amino acids: CASSYQGTTGNTIYF. The CDR3 DNA sequence: TGTGCCAGCAGTTACCAGGGAACAACTGGAAACACCATATATTTT.

The chain links TRBV10-3 to TRBJ1-1; maybe TRBD1 (5 bases). The CDR3 consists of 14 residues. The germline V gene encodes CDR1 ENHRY and CDR2 SYGVKD. Trimming stripped 2 bases from V and 3 bases from J, with 10 bases between. As DNA, the CDR3 is TGTGCCATCAGTGAGCAGAAGACAGACACTGAAGCTTTCTTT. Its translation is CAISEQKTDTEAFF.

This sequence joins TRBV9 and TRBJ1-1; TRBD1 matches at 9 bases. The CDR3 consists of 14 residues. Germline CDR1 SGDLS, CDR2 YYNGEE. V dropped 3 bases and J dropped 4; count of bases not matched to a gene: 4. In DNA form, the CDR3 reads TGTGCCAGCAGCGGCATGACAGGGGGCACTGAAGCTTTCTTT. Translated, it gives CASSGMTGGTEAFF.

V and J are TRBV11-2 and TRBJ1-1; possible D gene TRBD1, 6 bases. Per germline, CDR1 SGHAT and CDR2 FQNNGV. The CDR3 spans 14 residues. Trimming cost V 0 bases and J 3 bases, with 8 bases left between them. The CDR3 loop is CASSLEGGDTEAFF. CDR3 nucleotides: TGTGCCAGCAGCTTAGAAGGGGGAGACACTGAAGCTTTCTTT.

This clone was counted between two and nine times. The chain combines TRBV18 with TRBJ2-4, with D possibly TRBD1 on 6 matching bases. This CDR3 comprises 15 residues. Germline V gene sequence: CDR1 KGHSH, CDR2 LQKENI. The germline V and J ends were trimmed by 3 bases and 7 bases, with 16 bases remaining between them. The CDR3, as DNA: TGTGCCAGCTCACCGGACAGCCCAAGGGAGAACATTCAGTACTTC. It codes for CASSPDSPRENIQYF.

This chain uses TRBV11-2 with TRBJ2-7; D is possibly TRBD1 (7 bases). V lost 1 base, J lost 6 bases, and 19 bases lay in between. This CDR3 spans 16 amino acids. Germline CDR1 reads SGHAT; CDR2 reads FQNNGV. The DNA of the CDR3 is TGTGCCAGCAGCTTAGGAGTAGGCGGCAGGGGGGTCGAGCAGTACTTC. Residues: CASSLGVGGRGVEQYF.

V is TRBV19 and J is TRBJ1-1; no clear D gene. The CDR3 is made up of 15 amino acids. Deletions cut 0 bases from V and 0 bases from J, with 8 bases between. Germline CDR1 LNHDA, CDR2 SQIVND (reference sequence). The CDR3 sequence is CASSIDQDLNTEAFF. In nucleotides, the CDR3 is TGTGCCAGTAGTATAGACCAGGACTTGAACACTGAAGCTTTCTTT.

This clone was seen only once. The gene calls are TRBV28 and TRBJ2-7; TRBD2 agrees at 9 bases. The CDR3 is 16 residues long. V shed 4 bases and J 3 bases; nucleotides not matched to a gene: 10. The V gene's germline CDR1 is MDHEN and CDR2 SYDVKM. The chain's CDR3 is CASSSRWTSVNYEQYF. The CDR3 DNA reads as TGTGCCAGCAGTTCCCGTTGGACTAGCGTTAACTACGAGCAGTACTTC.

The rearrangement uses TRBV6-5 and TRBJ1-2, with a weak D call TRBD1 (6 bases). With 0 bases removed from V and 8 bases from J, the gap between germline ends came to 13 bases. The CDR3 contains 14 residues. Germline assignment: CDR1 MNHEY and CDR2 SVGAGI. As DNA, the CDR3 is TGTGCCAGCAGTTACTCGCGGGGGGCGTACGGCTACACCTTC. Its translation: CASSYSRGAYGYTF.

V usage is TRBV10-3 and J usage is TRBJ2-4; D may be TRBD1 (6 bases). The germline gives CDR1 ENHRY, CDR2 SYGVKD. V lost 3 bases, J lost 3 bases, and 15 bases lay in between. The CDR3 is made up of 16 amino acids. Here the CDR3 reads CAISESAGVDKNIQYF. The CDR3 nucleotides read TGTGCCATCAGTGAATCGGCAGGGGTGGACAAAAACATTCAGTACTTC.

J is TRBJ1-3 and V is TRBV30; D is unresolved. Germline V gene lookup returns CDR1 GTSNPN and CDR2 SVGIG (reference sequence). There are 12 residues in the CDR3. V was pared by 6 bases and J by 3 bases, with 9 bases between. CDR3 in DNA: TGTGCCTGCGAGACATATGGAAACACCATATATTTT. Translating gives CACETYGNTIYF.

This chain links TRBV5-4 with TRBJ2-7; possible D gene TRBD2, 5 bases. V shed 4 bases and J shed 3 bases, with 11 bases lying between them. The CDR3 contains 13 residues. The germline CDR1 and CDR2 sequences are SGHNT and YYREEE (reference sequence). CDR3 sequence reads: CASSAGLLYEQYF. CDR3 sequence (DNA): TGTGCCAGCAGCGCCGGACTCCTCTACGAGCAGTACTTC.

The gene calls are TRBV30 and TRBJ1-1; TRBD1 agrees at 7 bases. The CDR3 loop spans 13 amino acids. V gave up 1 base and J gave up 2 bases; unmatched junction bases: 1. Germline V gene data show CDR1 as GTSNPN and CDR2 as SVGIG (reference sequence). CDR3 DNA: TGTGCCTGGAGTGGGGACAGCAACACTGAAGCTTTCTTT. Its translation: CAWSGDSNTEAFF.

This chain links TRBV29-1 with TRBJ1-5; no definite D call. CDR3 length equals 13 residues. The ends were cut back, 3 bases at V and 6 bases at J, with 12 bases in the middle. Germline V lookup: CDR1 SQVTM, CDR2 ANQGSEA. The CDR3 region has the DNA TGCAGCGTTGAGGGGTCTCGGGGTCAGCCCCAGCATTTT. This codes for CSVEGSRGQPQHF. Full variable domain (outside the CDR3, taken from reference TRBV29-1 and TRBJ1-5): SAVISQKPSRDICQRGTSLTIQCQVDSQVTMMFWYRQQPGQSLTLIATANQGSEATYESGFVIDKFPISRPNLTFSTLTVSNMSPEDSSIYLCSVEGSRGQPQHFGDGTRLSIL.

This clone was detected only a few times. The chain is built from TRBV21-1 and TRBJ2-7; the D call of TRBD2 is as the table states it, not checked on the DNA. TRBV21-1 constitutes a pseudogene. This CDR3 comprises 19 residues. The CDR3 DNA follows: TGTGCCAGCAGCAAACGCCCCCAGTTGCGGGGGATGGGCTTGGACGAGCAGTACTTC. Protein: CASSKRPQLRGMGLDEQYF.

The rearrangement joins TRBV11-2 to TRBJ2-7; the match to TRBD1 covers 8 bases. Germline CDR1 reads SGHAT; CDR2 reads FQNNGV. After removal of 1 base from V and 0 bases from J, the junction contained 5 bases not matched to a gene. The CDR3 contains 16 residues. The CDR3 here is CASSLGLGQGSYEQYF. CDR3 in DNA: TGTGCCAGCAGCTTAGGCCTCGGACAGGGCTCCTACGAGCAGTACTTC.

The V call is TRBV9, the J call TRBJ1-3; perhaps TRBD1 as D (6 bases). Trimming pared 0 bases from V and 0 bases from J, leaving 13 bases between. CDR1 SGDLS and CDR2 YYNGEE come from the germline V gene. This CDR3 spans 17 amino acids. CDR3 coding DNA: TGTGCCAGCAGCGTAGAGCCCACAGGGCCCTCTGGAAACACCATATATTTT. Protein: CASSVEPTGPSGNTIYF.

The chain carries TRBV19 and TRBJ1-1, with a possible D match to TRBD1 (5 bases). In germline, CDR1 is LNHDA, CDR2 SQIVND (reference sequence). This CDR3 contains 15 residues. Deletions cut 3 bases from V and 3 bases from J, with 14 bases between. The CDR3 region has the DNA TGTGCCAGTAGTATTCAACAGGCCCATGACACTGAAGCTTTCTTT. Protein product: CASSIQQAHDTEAFF.

The chain is built from TRBV19 and TRBJ1-1; a possible D gene is TRBD1 (6 bases). This CDR3 is built from 12 residues. The V and J ends lost 7 bases and 3 bases respectively, with 9 bases between them. Germline V gene lookup returns CDR1 LNHDA and CDR2 SQIVND (reference sequence). The chain's CDR3 is CASKGGDTEAFF. The DNA of the CDR3 is TGTGCCAGTAAAGGGGGGGACACTGAAGCTTTCTTT.